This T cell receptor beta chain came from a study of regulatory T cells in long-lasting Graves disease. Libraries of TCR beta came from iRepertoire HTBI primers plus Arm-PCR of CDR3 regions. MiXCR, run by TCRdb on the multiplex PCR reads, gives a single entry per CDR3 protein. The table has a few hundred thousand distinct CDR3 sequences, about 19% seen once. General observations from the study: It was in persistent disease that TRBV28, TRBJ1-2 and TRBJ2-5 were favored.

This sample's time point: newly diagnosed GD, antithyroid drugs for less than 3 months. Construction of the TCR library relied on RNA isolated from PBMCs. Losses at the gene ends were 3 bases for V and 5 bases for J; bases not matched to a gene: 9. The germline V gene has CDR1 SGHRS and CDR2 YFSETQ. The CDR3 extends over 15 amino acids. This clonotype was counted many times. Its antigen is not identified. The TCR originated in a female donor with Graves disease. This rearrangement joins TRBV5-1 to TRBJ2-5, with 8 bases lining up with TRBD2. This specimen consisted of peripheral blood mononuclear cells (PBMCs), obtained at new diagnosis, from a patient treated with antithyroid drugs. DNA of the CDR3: TGCGCCAGCAGCTCTCCGGGACTAGATGCGGAGACCCAGTACTTC. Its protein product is CASSSPGLDAETQYF. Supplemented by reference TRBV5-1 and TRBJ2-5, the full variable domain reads KAGVTQTPRYLIKTRGQQVTLSCSPISGHRSVSWYQQTPGQGLQFLFEYFSETQRNKGNFPGRFSGRQFSNSRSEMNVSTLELGDSALYLCASSSPGLDAETQYFGPGTRLLVL.